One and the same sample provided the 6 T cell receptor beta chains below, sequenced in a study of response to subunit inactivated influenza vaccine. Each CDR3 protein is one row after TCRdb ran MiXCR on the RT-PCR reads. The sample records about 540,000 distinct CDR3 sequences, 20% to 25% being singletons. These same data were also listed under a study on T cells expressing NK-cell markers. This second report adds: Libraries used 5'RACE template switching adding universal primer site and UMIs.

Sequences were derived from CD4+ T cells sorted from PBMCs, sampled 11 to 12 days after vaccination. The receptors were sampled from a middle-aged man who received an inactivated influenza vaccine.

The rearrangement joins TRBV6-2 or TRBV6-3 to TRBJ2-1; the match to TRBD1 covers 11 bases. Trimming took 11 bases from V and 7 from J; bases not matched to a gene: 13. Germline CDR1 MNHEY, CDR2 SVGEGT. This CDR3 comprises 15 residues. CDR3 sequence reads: CAGGTRTGGRNEQFF. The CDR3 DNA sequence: TGTGCCGGCGGAACCAGGACAGGGGGCCGAAATGAGCAGTTCTTC.

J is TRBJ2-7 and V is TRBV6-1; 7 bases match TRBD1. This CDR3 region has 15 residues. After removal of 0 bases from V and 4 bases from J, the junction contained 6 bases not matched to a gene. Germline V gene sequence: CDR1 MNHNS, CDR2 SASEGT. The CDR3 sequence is CASSEAGQTNYEQYF. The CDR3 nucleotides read TGTGCCAGCAGTGAAGCGGGACAGACTAATTACGAGCAGTACTTC.

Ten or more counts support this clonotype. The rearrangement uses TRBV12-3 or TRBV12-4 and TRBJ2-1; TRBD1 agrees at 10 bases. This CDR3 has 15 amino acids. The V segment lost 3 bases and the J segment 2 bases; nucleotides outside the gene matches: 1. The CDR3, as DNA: TGTGCCAGCAGTTTCGGGACAGGGGCCTACAATGAGCAGTTCTTC. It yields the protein CASSFGTGAYNEQFF.

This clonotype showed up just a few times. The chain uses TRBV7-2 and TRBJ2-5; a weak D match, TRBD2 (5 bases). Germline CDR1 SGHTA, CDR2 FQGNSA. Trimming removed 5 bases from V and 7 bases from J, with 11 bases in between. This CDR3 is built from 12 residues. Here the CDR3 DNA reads TGTGCCAGCAGCCCTGGACTTGGGACCCAGTACTTC. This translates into CASSPGLGTQYF.

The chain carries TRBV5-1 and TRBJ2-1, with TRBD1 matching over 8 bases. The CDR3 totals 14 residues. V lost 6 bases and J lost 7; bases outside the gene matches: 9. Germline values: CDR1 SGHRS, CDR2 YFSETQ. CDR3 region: CASIWGDRSNEQFF. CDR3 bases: TGCGCCAGCATCTGGGGGGACAGGTCTAATGAGCAGTTCTTC.

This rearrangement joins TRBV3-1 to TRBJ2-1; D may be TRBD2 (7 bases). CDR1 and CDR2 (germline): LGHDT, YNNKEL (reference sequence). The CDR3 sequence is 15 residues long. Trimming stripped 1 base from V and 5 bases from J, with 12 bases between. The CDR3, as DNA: TGTGCCAGCAGCCAAGGACTCGGGGGGCACAATGAGCAGTTCTTC. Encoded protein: CASSQGLGGHNEQFF.